The present T cell receptor (beta chain) was sequenced within a study of neurological immune-mediated disorders. By 5'RACE with 10-nucleotide random UMIs, the cDNA was made. Every sequencing run produced over 180 million TCR-beta sequences, and the sequences from any one run covered 15-18 subjects. TCRdb passed the 5' RACE reads through MiXCR, listing each CDR3 protein once. The sample yields about 10,000 distinct CDR3 sequences, 22% seen once. The cell input for sorted libraries was 900,000 to 1,000,000, and those cells were CD4+ or CD8+ T cells. Trimming stripped 5 bases from V and 4 bases from J, with 14 bases between. Germline assignment: CDR1 SNHLY and CDR2 FYNNEI. The CDR3 extends over 14 amino acids. Regarding the study as a whole: HTLV-1-associated myelopathy had the most TCR clonal expansion, whereas multiple sclerosis had the least (lower than in healthy controls).

In regard to this clonotype: The antigen is unknown.

This sequence originates from a middle-aged woman with multiple sclerosis. Sequencing was done on a sample of CD8+ T cells from blood. This sequence joins TRBV2 and TRBJ1-1; D might be TRBD1 (6 bases). CDR3 sequence reads: CASSPIDRTTEAFF. The CDR3 nucleotides read TGTGCCAGCAGTCCGATCGACAGGACCACTGAAGCTTTCTTT.